This T cell receptor (beta chain) is drawn from a study of blood T cell repertoires in COVID-19. Assay: immunoSEQ multiplex PCR; the TCRdb copy retains only in-frame clones and omits some. The sample contains roughly 60,000 clones, 87% of which appear only once. This clone was counted between two and nine times. Germline CDR1 LNHDA, CDR2 SQIVND (reference sequence). The ends were cut back, 3 bases at V and 1 base at J, with 10 bases in the middle. The CDR3 sequence is 15 residues long. The V gene is TRBV19, the J gene TRBJ1-5, with D possibly TRBD1 on 6 matching bases. The material sequenced was peripheral blood. The receptor was isolated from a human donor with acute or convalescent COVID-19. The donor label of this sample is uncertain. CDR3 protein: CASSMYRVSNQPQHF. Here the CDR3 DNA reads TGTGCCAGTAGTATGTACAGGGTGAGCAATCAGCCCCAGCATTTT.